One and the same sample provided the 25 T cell receptor beta chains below, sequenced in a study of shared clonotypes between healthy human individuals. Assay used: immunoSEQ multiplex PCR; TCRdb lists only in-frame clones, some missing. The data show 550,000 to 700,000 clones, around 73% seen once. Sequenced: memory CD4+ T cells sorted from blood. The subset: CD45RA-negative fraction. The receptors shown here come from a woman aged 25 to 45 in good health.

The chain employs TRBV14 and TRBJ2-5; 7 nucleotides match TRBD2. V lost 0 bases and J lost 5; bases outside the gene matches: 15. CDR1 and CDR2 from the germline V gene are SGHDN and FVKESK. There are 18 residues in the CDR3. CDR3 sequence reads: CASSQDPWKAGIGETQYF. As DNA, the CDR3 is TGTGCCAGCAGCCAAGACCCCTGGAAAGCGGGGATAGGGGAGACCCAGTACTTC.

The table lists this clone with a few counts. The chain couples TRBV6-6 to TRBJ1-2, with TRBD1 identical over 7 bases. Germline CDR1 is MNHNY and CDR2 is SVGAGI (reference sequence). This CDR3 is 13 amino acids long. Unmatched junction bases numbered 5, after V lost 4 bases and J lost 6 bases. The CDR3 reads CASSSGGVNGYTF. DNA of the CDR3: TGTGCCAGCAGTTCAGGGGGAGTGAATGGCTACACCTTC.

This clone appeared many times. Other DNA sequences from this sample encode an identical CDR3 as well. The chain links TRBV14 to TRBJ2-7; 8 nucleotides match TRBD2. V lost 1 base to trimming and J lost 0 bases; unmatched junction nucleotides: 2. The germline CDR1 and CDR2 sequences are SGHDN and FVKESK. This CDR3 contains 15 residues. DNA of the CDR3: TGTGCCAGCAGCCAAGCGAGCGGGGGCTCCTACGAGCAGTACTTC. Its protein is CASSQASGGSYEQYF.

The J gene is TRBJ2-5, the V gene TRBV14, with 7 positions matching TRBD2. Losses at the gene ends were 5 bases for V and 1 base for J; bases not matched to a gene: 4. CDR1 and CDR2 from the germline V gene are SGHDN and FVKESK. CDR3 length: 14 amino acids. CDR3 DNA: TGTGCCAGCAGCGGAACTAGCGCCCAAGAGACCCAGTACTTC. This sequence encodes CASSGTSAQETQYF.

This rearrangement joins TRBV4-1 to TRBJ2-1, with TRBD2 matching 9 bases. V lost 2 bases, J lost 8 bases, and 10 bases stayed unmatched. This CDR3 comprises 16 residues. Germline CDR1 and CDR2: MGHRA and YSYEKL. CDR3 in amino acids: CASSQLTSGWMDEQFF. For the CDR3, the DNA is TGCGCCAGCAGCCAACTAACTAGCGGGTGGATGGATGAGCAGTTCTTC.

This clone has only a few counts. The CDR3 nucleotides are TGTGCCAGCAGTATACTAGCGGGGGCTACAGATACGCAGTATTTT. It yields the protein CASSILAGATDTQYF. The V call is TRBV2, the J call TRBJ2-3, with 11 bases matching TRBD2. The junction had 4 bases not matched to a gene; V was cut back by 5 bases and J by 3 bases. The germline V gene has CDR1 SNHLY and CDR2 FYNNEI. The CDR3 has 15 residues.

In the case of this clone: One end of the junction does not line up with germline, which may come from a read error. The chain recombines TRBV5-5 with TRBJ2-7; TRBD1 matches 7 bases. CDR3 length: 13 residues. The V gene's germline CDR1 is SGHKS and CDR2 YYEKEE (reference sequence). The CDR3 spells CASSFTGAYEQYF. The CDR3 nucleotides read TGTGCCAGCAGTTTTACAGGGGCCTACGAGCAGTACTTT.

The chain uses TRBV7-9 and TRBJ2-7, with D possibly being TRBD1 or TRBD2 (5 bases each). Trimming took 5 bases from V and 0 from J, leaving 14 bases between them. In germline, CDR1 is SEHNR, CDR2 FQNEAQ (reference sequence). The CDR3 extends over 15 amino acids. The CDR3 is CASSRTGTSSYEQYF. CDR3 coding DNA: TGTGCCAGCAGCCGAACCGGGACGAGCTCCTACGAGCAGTACTTC.

This clone was observed a handful of times. The J gene is TRBJ1-2, the V gene TRBV19; D gene unclear. Trimming pared 4 bases from V and 7 bases from J, leaving 10 bases between. Germline V gene sequence: CDR1 LNHDA, CDR2 SQIVND (reference sequence). CDR3 length equals 12 residues. In DNA, the CDR3 is TGTGCCAGTAGTAACGCCCGAGGTGGCTACACCTTC. Translated, it gives CASSNARGGYTF.

J is TRBJ2-7 and V is TRBV7-8; D remains unclear. This CDR3 region has 16 residues. V was clipped by 0 bases and J by 6 bases, with 18 bases between them. The germline gives CDR1 SGHVS, CDR2 FQNEAQ. The CDR3, as DNA: TGTGCCAGCAGCTTAGCGAGGAGCACCAGGCCCTCCGAGCAGTACTTC. Protein product: CASSLARSTRPSEQYF.

This clone was seen only once. This chain connects TRBV5-1 to TRBJ1-1; D gene unclear. CDR1 and CDR2 from the germline V gene are SGHRS and YFSETQ. CDR3 size: 15 residues. With 0 bases removed from V and 1 base from J, the gap between germline ends came to 10 bases. The CDR3 DNA sequence: TGCGCCAGCAGCTTGGGCGTCCCGCAGAACACTGAAGCTTTCTTT. As protein: CASSLGVPQNTEAFF. Based on the CDR3 plus reference TRBV5-1 and TRBJ1-1, the full variable domain is KAGVTQTPRYLIKTRGQQVTLSCSPISGHRSVSWYQQTPGQGLQFLFEYFSETQRNKGNFPGRFSGRQFSNSRSEMNVSTLELGDSALYLCASSLGVPQNTEAFFGQGTRLTVV.

The rearrangement links TRBV6-5 to TRBJ2-7, with D unresolved. CDR1 and CDR2 from the germline V gene are MNHEY and SVGAGI. The CDR3 runs 14 residues. The germline V and J ends were trimmed by 2 bases and 13 bases, with 21 bases remaining between them. CDR3: CASSYDSPSPERYF. The CDR3 nucleotides are TGTGCCAGCAGTTACGACTCCCCTTCGCCTGAGCGATACTTC.

The rearrangement uses TRBV28 and TRBJ2-1, with no clear D. This CDR3 is 11 amino acids long. Germline CDR1 is MDHEN and CDR2 is SYDVKM. V was shortened by 6 bases and J by 7 bases, with 7 bases between the two germline ends. Here the CDR3 reads CASRNPNEQFF. CDR3 in DNA: TGTGCCAGCAGGAACCCGAATGAGCAGTTCTTC.

This sequence joins TRBV5-1 and TRBJ1-1; D not resolved. V was clipped by 0 bases and J by 4 bases, with 13 bases between them. CDR3 size: 15 residues. Germline CDR1 and CDR2: SGHRS and YFSETQ. In DNA, the CDR3 is TGCGCCAGCAGCTTGGGGATTTCGGGAACCACTGAAGCTTTCTTT. The encoded protein is CASSLGISGTTEAFF.

The CDR3 DNA reads TGTGCCAGCACTCGGAGGTTGGTTGGGGCCTACAATGAGCAGTTCTTC. Its protein product is CASTRRLVGAYNEQFF. The V call is TRBV5-6, the J call TRBJ2-1; D may be TRBD2 (5 bases). CDR1 is SGHDT, CDR2 YYEEEE, per germline. The length of the CDR3 is 16 residues. Between the trimmed V and J ends, which lost 6 bases and 2 bases, there was a span of 18 bases.

J is TRBJ2-2 and V is TRBV7-6; D is unresolved. This CDR3 has 13 residues. V was pared by 1 base and J by 7 bases, with 7 bases between. Per the germline V gene, CDR1 is SGHVS and CDR2 is FNYEAQ. The CDR3 spells CASSLVNNGELFF. The CDR3 coding sequence is TGTGCCAGCAGCTTAGTTAATAACGGGGAGCTGTTTTTT.

The V gene is TRBV6-1, the J gene TRBJ2-2; D ambiguous. V lost 6 bases and J lost 2, with 10 bases in between. CDR3 length equals 14 residues. CDR1 is MNHNS and CDR2 is SASEGT in the germline V gene. CDR3 sequence (DNA): TGTGCCAGCAGCCAGATAGCTAACACCGGGGAGCTGTTTTTT. Its protein product is CASSQIANTGELFF.

The chain employs TRBV29-1 and TRBJ1-1; 7 bases are a match to TRBD1. The ends lost 7 bases at V and 2 bases at J; junction bases unmatched: 7. This CDR3 has 13 residues. The germline gives CDR1 SQVTM, CDR2 ANQGSEA. As DNA, the CDR3 is TGCAGCGCGAAGGACAGGATAAACACTGAAGCTTTCTTT. Amino acids: CSAKDRINTEAFF.

The chain uses TRBV29-1 and TRBJ2-6; either TRBD1 or TRBD2 may supply D (5 bases each). The germline V and J ends were trimmed by 5 bases and 0 bases, with 11 bases remaining between them. Germline loops: CDR1 SQVTM, CDR2 ANQGSEA. This CDR3 is built from 15 residues. The CDR3 coding sequence is TGCAGCGTTATGAGGGGACGCTCTGGGGCCAACGTCCTGACTTTC. Translating it yields CSVMRGRSGANVLTF. The variable domain in full, completed from reference TRBV29-1 and TRBJ2-6, reads SAVISQKPSRDICQRGTSLTIQCQVDSQVTMMFWYRQQPGQSLTLIATANQGSEATYESGFVIDKFPISRPNLTFSTLTVSNMSPEDSSIYLCSVMRGRSGANVLTFGAGSRLTVL.

In this sample, this clone turned up a few times. V and J are TRBV11-1 and TRBJ1-1, with 8 bases fitting TRBD1. V lost 2 bases and J lost 4; bases outside the gene matches: 6. This CDR3 region has 15 residues. The V gene's germline CDR1 is SGHAT and CDR2 FQDESV (reference sequence). The CDR3 nucleotides read TGTGCCAGCAGCTTACCCGCGACAGGGGCCACTGAAGCTTTCTTT. Protein product: CASSLPATGATEAFF. The variable domain in full, with the rest retrieved from reference TRBV11-1 and TRBJ1-1, is EAEVAQSPRYKITEKSQAVAFWCDPISGHATLYWYRQILGQGPELLVQFQDESVVDDSQLPKDRFSAERLKGVDSTLKIQPAELGDSAMYLCASSLPATGATEAFFGQGTRLTVV.

The J gene is TRBJ1-4, the V gene TRBV5-4; D is unresolved. The germline V gene has CDR1 SGHNT and CDR2 YYREEE (reference sequence). V was pared by 3 bases and J by 0 bases, with 9 bases between. The CDR3 contains 15 residues. CDR3: CASSSDLTTNEKLFF. For the CDR3, the DNA is TGTGCCAGCAGCTCGGACCTGACAACTAATGAAAAACTGTTTTTT.

There are a few counts of this clone. This may arise from a read error, as a much more abundant clone is one base away. Within the sample, other DNA sequences also encode this same CDR3. The chain joins TRBV7-6 to TRBJ2-7; TRBD2 aligns across 7 bases. The CDR3 consists of 14 residues. Looked up from germline, CDR1 is SGHVS and CDR2 is FNYEAQ. V was pared by 5 bases and J by 0 bases, with 4 bases of the junction left unmatched. For the CDR3, the DNA is TGTGCCAGCAGCCCTCAGCGGGACTCCTACGAGCAGTACTTC. Translation: CASSPQRDSYEQYF. Full variable domain (remainder filled in from reference TRBV7-6 and TRBJ2-7): GAGVSQSPRYKVTKRGQDVALRCDPISGHVSLYWYRQALGQGPEFLTYFNYEAQQDKSGLPNDRFSAERPEGSISTLTIQRTEQRDSAMYRCASSPQRDSYEQYFGPGTRLTVT.

The chain employs TRBV9 and TRBJ2-3; D uncertain. The length of the CDR3 is 12 residues. V lost 3 bases, J lost 4 bases, and 6 bases lay in between. Germline assignment: CDR1 SGDLS and CDR2 YYNGEE. CDR3 sequence: CASSAYADTQYF. The CDR3 nucleotides are TGTGCCAGCAGCGCCTATGCAGATACGCAGTATTTT.

The chain couples TRBV27 to TRBJ1-2, with D hard to call. Trimming took off 2 bases at V and 1 base at J, with 11 bases between the two ends. Germline CDR1 reads MNHEY; CDR2 reads SMNVEV (reference sequence). The CDR3 contains 15 residues. In DNA form, the CDR3 reads TGTGCCAGCAGTTTAATTTTCGGCTATAACTATGGCTACACCTTC. Amino acids: CASSLIFGYNYGYTF.

The chain employs TRBV29-1 and TRBJ2-5; possibly TRBD1 or TRBD2 for D (6 bases each). Trimming removed 3 bases at V and 5 bases at J, with 16 bases between. The CDR3 has 14 residues. From germline, CDR1 is SQVTM and CDR2 ANQGSEA. The CDR3 DNA is TGCAGCGTTGACTCCTTGGGGGCGGGGGAGACCCAGTACTTC. It codes for CSVDSLGAGETQYF.